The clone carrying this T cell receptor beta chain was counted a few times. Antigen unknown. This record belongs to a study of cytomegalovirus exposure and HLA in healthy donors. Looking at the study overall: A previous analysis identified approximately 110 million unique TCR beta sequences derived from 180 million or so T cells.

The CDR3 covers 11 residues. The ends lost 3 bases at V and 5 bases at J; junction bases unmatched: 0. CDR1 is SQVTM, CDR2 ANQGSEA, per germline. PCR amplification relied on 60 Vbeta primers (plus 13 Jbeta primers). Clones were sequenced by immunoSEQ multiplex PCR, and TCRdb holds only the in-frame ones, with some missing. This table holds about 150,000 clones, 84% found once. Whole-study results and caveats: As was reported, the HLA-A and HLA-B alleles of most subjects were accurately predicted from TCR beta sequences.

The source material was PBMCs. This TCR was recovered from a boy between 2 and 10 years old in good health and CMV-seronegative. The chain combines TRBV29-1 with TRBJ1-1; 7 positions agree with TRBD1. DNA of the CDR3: TGCAGCGTTGAGACAGGGACTGAAGCTTTCTTT. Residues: CSVETGTEAFF.